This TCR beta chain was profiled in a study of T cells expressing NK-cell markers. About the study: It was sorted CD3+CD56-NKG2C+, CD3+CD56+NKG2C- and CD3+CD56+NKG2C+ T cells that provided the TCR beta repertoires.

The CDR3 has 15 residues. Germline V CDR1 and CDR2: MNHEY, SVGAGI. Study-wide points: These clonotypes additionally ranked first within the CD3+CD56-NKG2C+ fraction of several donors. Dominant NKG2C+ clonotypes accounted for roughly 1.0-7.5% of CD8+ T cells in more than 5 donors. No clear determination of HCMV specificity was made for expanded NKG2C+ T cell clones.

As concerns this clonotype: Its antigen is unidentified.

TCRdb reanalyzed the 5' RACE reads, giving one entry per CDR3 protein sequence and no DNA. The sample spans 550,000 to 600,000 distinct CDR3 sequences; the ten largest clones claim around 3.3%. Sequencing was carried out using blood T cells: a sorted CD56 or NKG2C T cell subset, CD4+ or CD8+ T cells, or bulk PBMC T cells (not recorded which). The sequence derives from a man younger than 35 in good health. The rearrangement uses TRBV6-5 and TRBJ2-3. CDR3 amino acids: CASSYSGRSTDTQYF.